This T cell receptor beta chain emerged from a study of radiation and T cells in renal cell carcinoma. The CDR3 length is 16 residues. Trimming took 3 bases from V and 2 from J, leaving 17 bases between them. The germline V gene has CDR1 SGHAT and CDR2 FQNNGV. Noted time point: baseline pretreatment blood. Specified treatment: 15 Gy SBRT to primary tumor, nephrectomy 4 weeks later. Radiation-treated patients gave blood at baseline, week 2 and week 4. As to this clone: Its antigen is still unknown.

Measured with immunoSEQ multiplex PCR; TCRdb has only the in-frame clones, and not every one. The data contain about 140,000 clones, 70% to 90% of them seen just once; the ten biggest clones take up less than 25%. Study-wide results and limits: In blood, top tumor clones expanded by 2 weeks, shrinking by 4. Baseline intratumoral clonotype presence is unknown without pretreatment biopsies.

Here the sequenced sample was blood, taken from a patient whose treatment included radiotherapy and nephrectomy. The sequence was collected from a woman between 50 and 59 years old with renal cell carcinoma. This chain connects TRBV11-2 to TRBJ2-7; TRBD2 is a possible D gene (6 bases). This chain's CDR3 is CASSLGGAGNTYEQYF. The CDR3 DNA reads TGTGCCAGCAGCTTGGGCGGGGCGGGAAACACCTACGAGCAGTACTTC.